The 20 T cell receptor beta chains presented below share a single source sample, sequenced in a study of blood T cells in healthy people across ages. A second PCR, run for roughly 7 to 11 cycles, used a sample-barcoded 5' primer plus a J-beta primer mix. MiXCR was run by TCRdb on the 5' RACE reads, yielding one entry per CDR3 protein. Of roughly 560,000 distinct CDR3 sequences in the sample, 20% to 30% were seen once. The sample also formed part of further work on T cells of mothers and their children.

The sample was blood. The receptors derive from a boy younger than 18 in good health.

The chain joins TRBV5-1 to TRBJ1-2; 7 bases fit TRBD1. The CDR3 runs 13 residues. Germline V CDR1 and CDR2: SGHRS, YFSETQ. V shed 4 bases and J 10 bases; nucleotides not matched to a gene: 10. The DNA of the CDR3 is TGCGCCAGCAGCACGTCCGGGACAGAGGTCTACACCTTC. It translates to CASSTSGTEVYTF. Supplemented by reference TRBV5-1 and TRBJ1-2, the full variable domain reads KAGVTQTPRYLIKTRGQQVTLSCSPISGHRSVSWYQQTPGQGLQFLFEYFSETQRNKGNFPGRFSGRQFSNSRSEMNVSTLELGDSALYLCASSTSGTEVYTFGSGTRLTVV.

The V call is TRBV12-3 or TRBV12-4, the J call TRBJ2-5, with 8 nucleotides matching TRBD1. After removal of 4 bases from V and 5 bases from J, the junction contained 12 bases not matched to a gene. This CDR3 contains 16 residues. The CDR3 region has the DNA TGTGCCAGCAGTTCCCAGGCAGGACAGGGTCAGGAGACCCAGTACTTC. Amino acid sequence: CASSSQAGQGQETQYF.

This clonotype was recorded a few times. The chain couples TRBV20-1 to TRBJ1-3; no definite D call. CDR1 DFQATT and CDR2 SNEGSKA come from the germline V gene (reference sequence). The CDR3 has 14 residues. Trimming took 6 bases from V and 4 from J, leaving 16 bases between them. CDR3 DNA sequence: TGCAGTGCCGTTTTTTCCGGTTCAGGAAACACCATATATTTT. Its protein product is CSAVFSGSGNTIYF.

The chain couples TRBV7-8 to TRBJ2-1, with a tentative D call TRBD1 (6 bases). The CDR3 runs to 16 residues. The V end lost 8 bases, the J end lost 4 bases, and 21 bases lay between the germline ends. Looked up from germline, CDR1 is SGHVS and CDR2 is FQNEAQ. Here the CDR3 DNA reads TGTGCCAGCGGGGGCCTGCTGGGGATGTCGTACAATGAGCAGTTCTTC. It encodes CASGGLLGMSYNEQFF.

The J gene is TRBJ2-1, the V gene TRBV9; possible D gene TRBD1, 6 bases. The germline CDR1 and CDR2 sequences are SGDLS and YYNGEE. CDR3 size: 15 residues. Trimming shortened V by 3 bases and J by 7 bases, and 17 bases separated the two germline ends. The CDR3 sequence: CASSAGQGSLNEQFF. The DNA for the CDR3 is TGTGCCAGCAGCGCTGGTCAGGGGTCCCTGAATGAGCAGTTCTTC.

The chain couples TRBV6-5 to TRBJ1-2; the D gene is possibly TRBD1 (5 bases). V lost 0 bases to trimming and J lost 5 bases, with 10 bases between them. This CDR3 is built from 14 residues. CDR1 and CDR2 from the germline V gene are MNHEY and SVGAGI. CDR3 bases: TGTGCCAGCAGTTACTCGGGACGGAAGTATGGCTACACCTTC. Its translation: CASSYSGRKYGYTF.

The table lists this clonotype with a few counts. The rearrangement joins TRBV7-2 to TRBJ2-7; 10 bases agree with TRBD1. This CDR3 region has 17 residues. J gave up 3 bases and V 3 bases, and 11 bases lay outside the gene matches. Germline CDR1 SGHTA, CDR2 FQGNSA. The CDR3 DNA is TGTGCCAGCAGCTTTAGGCCGACAGGGGGCTTTAACTACGAGCAGTACTTC. This translates into CASSFRPTGGFNYEQYF.

V is TRBV9 and J is TRBJ2-5; 7 nucleotides line up with TRBD2. CDR1 is SGDLS, CDR2 YYNGEE, per germline. Unmatched junction bases numbered 11, after V lost 7 bases and J lost 11 bases. There are 12 residues in the CDR3. CDR3 coding DNA: TGTGCCAGCGGCGCCACGACTAGCAAGCAGTACTTC. Encoded protein: CASGATTSKQYF.

At least ten counts were recorded for this clonotype. CDR3 coding DNA: TGTGCCAGCAGCGTAGGGGGCACAGATACGCAGTATTTT. Translating it yields CASSVGGTDTQYF. The V gene is TRBV9, the J gene TRBJ2-3, with D unresolved. CDR1 is SGDLS and CDR2 is YYNGEE in the germline V gene. The CDR3 is made up of 13 amino acids. V was shortened by 0 bases and J by 1 base, with 3 bases between the two germline ends.

This clonotype was counted between two and nine times. V is TRBV6-5 and J is TRBJ1-5, with 9 bases that match TRBD1. From germline, CDR1 is MNHEY and CDR2 SVGAGI. Trimming took 4 bases from V and 6 from J; bases not matched to a gene: 7. The CDR3 runs 15 residues. The CDR3 DNA follows: TGTGCCAGCAGTTTGGGGACAGGGTATGGTCAGCCCCAGCATTTT. Translation gives CASSLGTGYGQPQHF.

There are a few counts of this clonotype. V gene TRBV7-2 combines with J gene TRBJ2-7; a weak D match, TRBD1 (5 bases). Trimming left V 1 base short and J 11 bases short, with 15 bases between. CDR1 and CDR2 (germline): SGHTA, FQGNSA. The CDR3 is 13 amino acids. The CDR3 protein is CASSLGGRDTEYF. The CDR3 nucleotides are TGTGCCAGCAGCTTAGGGGGCAGAGACACAGAGTACTTC.

The gene calls are TRBV7-9 and TRBJ2-1; D possibly corresponds to TRBD2 (5 bases). Germline CDR1 SEHNR, CDR2 FQNEAQ (reference sequence). The CDR3 has 13 residues. V was pared by 5 bases and J by 6 bases, with 11 bases between. The DNA of the CDR3 is TGTGCCAGCAGCCCTAAACTAGTCAATGAGCAGTTCTTC. This encodes CASSPKLVNEQFF.

This clonotype was observed a handful of times. The rearrangement joins TRBV9 to TRBJ2-2, with 11 nucleotides matching TRBD2. Germline-derived CDR1 and CDR2 are SGDLS and YYNGEE. V lost 0 bases and J lost 3; bases outside the gene matches: 4. This CDR3 has 17 amino acids. CDR3 in amino acids: CASSVGEGLADTGELFF. The CDR3, as DNA: TGTGCCAGCAGCGTAGGGGAGGGACTAGCGGACACCGGGGAGCTGTTTTTT.

The chain has TRBV7-9 and TRBJ2-5; D possibly corresponds to TRBD2 (7 bases). The DNA end is more similar to TRBJ2-7, so the J call may be wrong. The CDR3 runs 15 residues. The germline V gene has CDR1 SEHNR and CDR2 FQNEAQ (reference sequence). The CDR3 reads CASSLAAAGAREQYF. The CDR3 nucleotides read TGTGCCAGCAGCTTAGCGGCGGCGGGGGCACGCGAGCAGTACTTC.

The chain combines TRBV9 with TRBJ1-1; D perhaps matches TRBD1 (5 bases). Trimming pared 4 bases from V and 1 base from J, leaving 20 bases between. Germline assignment: CDR1 SGDLS and CDR2 YYNGEE. The CDR3 is 17 residues long. CDR3 region: CASSLGPTGPGNTEAFF. CDR3 DNA: TGTGCCAGCAGCCTCGGCCCCACAGGCCCGGGGAACACTGAAGCTTTCTTT.

This chain joins TRBV2 and TRBJ1-6; no clear D. The germline gives CDR1 SNHLY, CDR2 FYNNEI. This CDR3 is built from 15 residues. Trimming removed 1 base at V and 7 bases at J, with 11 bases between. This CDR3 is CASSEGAGGNSPLHF. In nucleotides, the CDR3 is TGTGCCAGCAGTGAAGGCGCAGGCGGGAATTCACCCCTCCACTTT.

This clonotype was found a few times. A junction boundary mismatches the germline segment, possibly from a read error. V is TRBV7-2 and J is TRBJ1-5; 8 positions match TRBD1. Per germline, CDR1 SGHTA and CDR2 FQGNSA. The CDR3 consists of 17 residues. The CDR3 loop reads CASSFPRTGFLGQPQHF. CDR3 nucleotide sequence: TGTGCCAGCAGCTTTCCTCGGACAGGGTTTTTGGGTCAGCCTCAGCATTTT.

To note about this clonotype: The junction differs from germline at one of its ends, possibly a read error. The rearrangement uses TRBV29-1 and TRBJ2-3; no firm D call. The germline gives CDR1 SQVTM, CDR2 ANQGSEA. This CDR3 has 16 amino acids. The CDR3 reads CSAEGGRWVHTDTQYF. The CDR3, as DNA: TGCAGCGCTGAAGGCGGACGGTGGGTCCACACAGATACGCAGTATTTT.

The chain's CDR3 is CASSIGDLEAFF. In DNA form, the CDR3 reads TGTGCCAGTAGTATAGGCGACCTTGAAGCTTTCTTT. V is TRBV19 and J is TRBJ1-1; no clear D. The CDR3 length is 12 residues. Per the germline V gene, CDR1 is LNHDA and CDR2 is SQIVND (reference sequence). V lost 1 base and J 7 bases, leaving 7 bases between the germline ends.

This clonotype has just a few counts. The chain employs TRBV6-1 and TRBJ1-2; 7 nucleotides match TRBD1. This CDR3 comprises 15 residues. V shed 2 bases, J shed 2 bases, and the junction held 5 bases outside the gene matches. The V gene's germline CDR1 is MNHNS and CDR2 SASEGT. The CDR3 bases are TGTGCCAGCAGTGAATGGACAGGCGAAAACTATGGCTACACCTTC. Translation: CASSEWTGENYGYTF.